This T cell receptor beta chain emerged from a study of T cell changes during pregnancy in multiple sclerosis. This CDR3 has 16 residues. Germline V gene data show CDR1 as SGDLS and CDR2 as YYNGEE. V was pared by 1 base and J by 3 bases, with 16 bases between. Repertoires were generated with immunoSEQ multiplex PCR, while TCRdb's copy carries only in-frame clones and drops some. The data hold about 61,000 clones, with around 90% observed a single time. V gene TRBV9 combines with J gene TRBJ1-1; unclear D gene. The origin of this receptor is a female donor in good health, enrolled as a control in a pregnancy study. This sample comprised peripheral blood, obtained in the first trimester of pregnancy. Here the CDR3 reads CASSVTVDKEDTEAFF. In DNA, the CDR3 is TGTGCCAGCAGCGTAACGGTTGACAAGGAGGACACTGAAGCTTTCTTT.